The present TCR beta chain was sequenced within a study of T cells expressing NK-cell markers. Study background: Repertoire data for TCR beta were derived from sorted T cells (CD3+CD56+NKG2C+, CD3+CD56+NKG2C- and CD3+CD56-NKG2C+). The authors sequenced eight donors, of whom seven were HCMV-seropositive and one was seronegative.

With respect to this clonotype: Its antigen is still unknown.

5'RACE template switching with UMIs generated TCR beta cDNA. TCRdb re-called the 5' RACE reads and gives one entry per CDR3 protein, without DNA. Its listing shows 500,000 to 600,000 distinct CDR3 sequences. From germline, CDR1 is LGHNA and CDR2 YSLEER. The CDR3 consists of 14 residues. General study findings and limits: In a group of several donors, dominant NKG2C+ clonotypes represented about 1.0-7.5% of CD8+ T cells.

The TCR was taken from a young man in good health. The chain employs TRBV4-3 and TRBJ2-7; TCRdb lists TRBD2, though no DNA is available to test this call. Sequencing was done on a sample of blood T cells: a sorted CD56 or NKG2C T cell subset, CD4+ or CD8+ T cells, or bulk PBMC T cells (not recorded which). This CDR3 is CASSPLAGGPEQYF.